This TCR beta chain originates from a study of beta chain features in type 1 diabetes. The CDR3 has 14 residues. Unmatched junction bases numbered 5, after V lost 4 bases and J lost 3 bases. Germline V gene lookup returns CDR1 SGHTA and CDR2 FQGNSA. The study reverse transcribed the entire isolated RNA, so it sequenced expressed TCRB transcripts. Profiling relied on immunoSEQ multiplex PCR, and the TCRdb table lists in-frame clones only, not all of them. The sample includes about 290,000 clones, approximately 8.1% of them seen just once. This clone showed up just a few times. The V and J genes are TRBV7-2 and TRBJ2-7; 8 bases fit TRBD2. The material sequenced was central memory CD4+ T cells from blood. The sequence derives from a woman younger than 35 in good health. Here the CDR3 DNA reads TGTGCCAGCAGCTCGGGGGGGCCGGGCTACGAGCAGTACTTC. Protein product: CASSSGGPGYEQYF.